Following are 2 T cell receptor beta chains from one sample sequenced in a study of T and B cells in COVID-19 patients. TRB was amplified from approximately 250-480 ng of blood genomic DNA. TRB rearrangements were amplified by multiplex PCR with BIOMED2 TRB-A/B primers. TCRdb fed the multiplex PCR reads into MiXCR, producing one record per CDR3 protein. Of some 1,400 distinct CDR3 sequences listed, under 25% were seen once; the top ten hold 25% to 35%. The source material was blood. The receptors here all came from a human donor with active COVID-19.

The DNA of the CDR3 is TGTGCCAGTAGGAACAGGGGAGACGCTTTCTTT. As protein: CASRNRGDAFF. The rearrangement joins TRBV19 to TRBJ1-1; TRBD1 agrees at 7 bases. The trim removed 6 bases at V and 11 bases at J, leaving 6 bases unmatched. The CDR3 length is 11 residues. Germline lookup yields CDR1 LNHDA and CDR2 SQIVND (reference sequence).

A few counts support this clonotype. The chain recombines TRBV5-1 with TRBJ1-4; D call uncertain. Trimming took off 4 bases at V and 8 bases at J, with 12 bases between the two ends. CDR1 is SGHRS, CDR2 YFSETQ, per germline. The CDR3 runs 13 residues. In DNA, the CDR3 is TGCGCCAGCAGCCGCCGGCCGGCCGAAAAACTGTTTTTT. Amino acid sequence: CASSRRPAEKLFF.